These 25 T cell receptor beta chains originate from one sample sequenced in a study of monozygotic twins with inflammatory bowel disease. TCRdb reprocessed the 5' RACE reads and stores each CDR3 protein as one record, lacking DNA. The repertoire shows 200,000 to 250,000 distinct CDR3 sequences; the top ten hold roughly 8%. Sequencing input: blood. These receptors came from a human donor with ulcerative colitis or Crohn's disease, or a healthy co-twin of an affected twin (not recorded which).

The J gene is TRBJ2-1, the V gene TRBV18; TCRdb reports TRBD2, a call that lacks DNA to check it against. The CDR3 sequence is 17 residues long. CDR1 is KGHSH, CDR2 LQKENI, per germline. The CDR3 loop is CASSQTSGRLSYNEQFF.

The chain couples TRBV6-1 to TRBJ2-6; there is no DNA to check the TCRdb D call of TRBD1. Germline CDR1 and CDR2: MNHNS and SASEGT. There are 19 residues in the CDR3. The CDR3 reads CASSGPGANALTGANVLTF.

The chain is built from TRBV28 and TRBJ2-7; absent DNA, TCRdb's TRBD1 call cannot be checked. The CDR3 is 11 amino acids. Germline V gene sequence: CDR1 MDHEN, CDR2 SYDVKM. The CDR3 here is CASSRGQEQYF.

V and J are TRBV5-1 and TRBJ2-5; TCRdb's assignment of TRBD2 cannot be checked, as there is no DNA. The germline gives CDR1 SGHRS, CDR2 YFSETQ. The CDR3 consists of 14 residues. The CDR3 here is CASTRGGAGETQYF.

This chain joins TRBV20-1 and TRBJ2-5. The CDR3 covers 12 residues. Per germline, CDR1 DFQATT and CDR2 SNEGSKA (reference sequence). CDR3 residues: CSVQAGQETQYF.

The chain uses TRBV20-1 and TRBJ1-1. The length of the CDR3 is 12 residues. Per germline, CDR1 DFQATT and CDR2 SNEGSKA (reference sequence). The CDR3 here is CSAQSSASEAFF.

The chain joins TRBV18 to TRBJ2-1; TCRdb outputs TRBD2, but without DNA this stays unchecked. CDR3 length equals 16 residues. Germline-derived CDR1 and CDR2 are KGHSH and LQKENI. The CDR3 loop is CASSPSPSGGYNEQFF.

V and J are TRBV5-1 and TRBJ2-3; TCRdb selects TRBD1, and the lack of DNA leaves this call unchecked. The V gene's germline CDR1 is SGHRS and CDR2 YFSETQ. CDR3 length equals 16 residues. The chain's CDR3 is CASSAPNTGGTDTQYF.

The rearrangement links TRBV9 to TRBJ2-7; TCRdb proposes TRBD2, but this gene call is untestable without DNA. Germline CDR1 and CDR2: SGDLS and YYNGEE. CDR3 size: 14 residues. CDR3 sequence: CASSVSSGSYEQYF.

The chain combines TRBV6-5 with TRBJ2-1; the TCRdb D gene call, TRBD2, has no DNA to confirm it. Looked up from germline, CDR1 is MNHEY and CDR2 is SVGAGI. The CDR3 extends over 16 amino acids. The CDR3 spells CASSFLRTSVYNEQFF.

The chain joins TRBV12-3 or TRBV12-4 to TRBJ1-1; without DNA, the TCRdb call of TRBD1 cannot be checked. The CDR3 is 17 residues long. The CDR3 region is CASRPQGTFPMNTEAFF.

The chain recombines TRBV28 with TRBJ1-2. The germline V gene has CDR1 MDHEN and CDR2 SYDVKM. The CDR3 contains 16 residues. The CDR3: CASSFQRFPTNYGYTF.

The rearrangement uses TRBV7-2 and TRBJ2-7; the TCRdb D gene call, TRBD2, has no DNA to confirm it. CDR3 length: 15 amino acids. Germline CDR1 is SGHTA and CDR2 is FQGNSA. This CDR3 reads CASSLVHNTRNEQYF.

CDR3 region: CASSFQPLNNEQFF. This chain connects TRBV12-3 or TRBV12-4 to TRBJ2-1; the TCRdb call, TRBD1, lacks DNA for checking. The CDR3 runs to 14 residues.

The chain links TRBV7-9 to TRBJ1-1. CDR1 and CDR2 (germline): SEHNR, FQNEAQ (reference sequence). The CDR3 spans 14 residues. The CDR3 sequence: CASSLERGNTEAFF.

V usage is TRBV14 and J usage is TRBJ1-2; TCRdb gives TRBD1 as the D gene, but with no DNA this cannot be confirmed. Per the germline V gene, CDR1 is SGHDN and CDR2 is FVKESK. This CDR3 has 13 residues. CDR3 residues: CASRKGQGLGYTF. The variable domain in full, completed from reference TRBV14 and TRBJ1-2, reads EAGVTQFPSHSVIEKGQTVTLRCDPISGHDNLYWYRRVMGKEIKFLLHFVKESKQDESGMPNNRFLAERTGGTYSTLKVQPAELEDSGVYFCASRKGQGLGYTFGSGTRLTVV.

The genes are TRBV5-1 and TRBJ2-1; the D gene TCRdb calls, TRBD1, cannot be checked with no DNA. The CDR3 spans 16 residues. CDR1 is SGHRS and CDR2 is YFSETQ in the germline V gene. The CDR3: CASSLVSPGAYNELFF.

This rearrangement joins TRBV4-2 to TRBJ1-5. Germline assignment: CDR1 LGHNA and CDR2 YNFKEQ. CDR3 length: 14 amino acids. Here the CDR3 reads CASSQEGGGQPQHF.

The chain couples TRBV3-1 to TRBJ2-3; TCRdb indicates TRBD1, and absent DNA this call remains unverified. The CDR3 runs to 17 residues. Germline V gene sequence: CDR1 LGHDT, CDR2 YNNKEL (reference sequence). CDR3 amino acids: CASSQNPGQLRADTQYF.

This chain links TRBV19 with TRBJ1-1; TCRdb gives TRBD1 as the D gene, but with no DNA this cannot be confirmed. This CDR3 has 14 residues. The germline gives CDR1 LNHDA, CDR2 SQIVND (reference sequence). The CDR3 region is CASSEQGLGTEAFF.

The chain is built from TRBV7-6 and TRBJ1-4; without DNA, the TCRdb call of TRBD1 cannot be checked. In germline, CDR1 is SGHVS, CDR2 FNYEAQ. The CDR3 length is 13 residues. The CDR3 spells CASSLGTGKKLFF.

The chain links TRBV12-3 or TRBV12-4 to TRBJ1-2; TCRdb indicates TRBD1, and absent DNA this call remains unverified. The length of the CDR3 is 14 residues. The CDR3 sequence is CASSPRRGLGGYTF.

This sequence joins TRBV29-1 and TRBJ1-1; the TRBD1 assignment by TCRdb is unverifiable without DNA. Germline assignment: CDR1 SQVTM and CDR2 ANQGSEA. CDR3 length equals 13 residues. CDR3 protein: CSVEESDGGKAFF.

This chain uses TRBV15 with TRBJ1-5. The CDR3 loop spans 14 amino acids. Germline V gene data show CDR1 as LNHNV and CDR2 as YYDKDF (reference sequence). Here the CDR3 reads CATRLSWGNQPQHF.

The rearrangement joins TRBV6-5 to TRBJ2-3; the TCRdb call, TRBD2, lacks DNA for checking. The germline V gene has CDR1 MNHEY and CDR2 SVGAGI. CDR3 length equals 16 residues. CDR3 loop: CASSYTLAGVTDTQYF.